The rows below give T cell receptor beta chains drawn from one sample of a study of regulatory T cells in long-lasting Graves disease. TCRdb redid the calling of the multiplex PCR reads with MiXCR, one entry per CDR3 protein. Of 400,000 to 500,000 distinct CDR3 sequences listed, 12% to 15% were seen once; the top ten hold 17%. These data also formed part of another study, on T cells in Graves' hyperthyroidism and ophthalmopathy.

Here the sequenced sample was peripheral blood mononuclear cells (PBMCs), taken at new diagnosis, from a patient treated with antithyroid drugs. The receptor set was obtained from a woman aged 45-65 years with Graves disease. Both conserved end residues are part of each CDR3. Each record gives: D gene, V gene, J gene, clone size, CDR3 DNA, CDR3 protein. D genes are given only for firm matches. Expanded clones get a size class; other rows say once, few or many, or leave the size out.

>NA|TRBV5-1|TRBJ2-1|NA
TGCGCCAGCAGCTTTAGCGAGCCGGCCCTTGAGCAGTTCTTC
CASSFSEPALEQFF
>NA|TRBV2|TRBJ2-7|many
TGTGCCAGCAGTGTGAAAGGATTCACCTACGAGCAGTACTTC
CASSVKGFTYEQYF
>NA|TRBV27|TRBJ2-2|many
TGTGCCAGCAGTTTATTGAAGGGGCGGCACACCGGGGAGCTGTTTTTT
CASSLLKGRHTGELFF
>TRBD1|TRBV18|TRBJ2-7|many
TGTGCCAGCTCACCATGGGGCAGGGGGCGTACCTCCCGACCCTACGAGCAGTACTTC
CASSPWGRGRTSRPYEQYF
>NA|TRBV19|TRBJ2-1|NA
TGTGCCAGTGGGGGCTGGGCGGGAGACAATGAGCAGTTCTTC
CASGGWAGDNEQFF
>NA|TRBV11-2|TRBJ2-3|many
TGTGCCAGCAGCTCAGGGACGGCTAGCACAGATACGCAGTATTTT
CASSSGTASTDTQYF
>NA|TRBV7-2|TRBJ2-5|many
TGTGCCAGCAGCCACCCCGGCGGGAACGTCCAAGAGACCCAGTACTTC
CASSHPGGNVQETQYF
>NA|TRBV20-1|TRBJ1-5|many
TGCAGTGCTAGAGAGGTACAGGGCGATCAGCCCCAGCATTTT
CSAREVQGDQPQHF
>NA|TRBV7-6|TRBJ2-2|many
TGTGCCAGCAGCTTAGTCCAGCCTCCGAACACCGGGGAGCTGTTTTTT
CASSLVQPPNTGELFF
>TRBD2|TRBV10-3|TRBJ2-5|NA
TGTGCCATCAGTGCCGGGACTAGGGGCGGGGAGACCCAGTACTTC
CAISAGTRGGETQYF